Below are 27 T cell receptor beta chains sequenced from a single sample in a study of blood T cell repertoires in COVID-19. The assay was immunoSEQ multiplex PCR, and TCRdb's table has in-frame clones only and misses some. This table holds about 99,000 clones, roughly 89% found once. The sequencing input was peripheral blood. These receptors originate from a man aged 65 to 85 with active or convalescent COVID-19.

The chain couples TRBV2 to TRBJ1-1; D uncertain. V gave up 5 bases and J gave up 1 base, with 5 bases separating them. The CDR3 is 12 amino acids. Germline V lookup: CDR1 SNHLY, CDR2 FYNNEI. The CDR3 sequence: CASSFRNTEAFF. The CDR3 region has the DNA TGTGCCAGCAGTTTCAGGAACACTGAAGCTTTCTTT.

This clone was seen only once. The chain uses TRBV12-3 or TRBV12-4 and TRBJ1-3; 9 bases are a match to TRBD1. V shed 9 bases, J shed 8 bases, and the junction held 8 bases outside the gene matches. The CDR3 totals 13 residues. The CDR3 sequence: CASDRGVRDTIYF. The CDR3 bases are TGTGCCAGTGACAGGGGGGTAAGGGACACCATATATTTT.

The V call is TRBV19, the J call TRBJ2-1; 7 bases align to TRBD2. The germline V gene has CDR1 LNHDA and CDR2 SQIVND (reference sequence). The V segment lost 9 bases and the J segment 6 bases; nucleotides outside the gene matches: 14. The CDR3 sequence is 15 residues long. CDR3 amino acids: CASSPGGGRANEQFF. For the CDR3, the DNA is TGTGCCAGCTCTCCGGGAGGCGGGCGGGCCAATGAGCAGTTCTTC.

This clone was picked up a small number of times. CDR3 region: CAWSAGTGSTDSYYGYTF. The CDR3 nucleotides are TGTGCCTGGAGTGCGGGGACAGGATCAACCGATTCTTACTATGGCTACACCTTC. This rearrangement joins TRBV30 to TRBJ1-2; 8 nucleotides align to TRBD1. CDR1 is GTSNPN and CDR2 is SVGIG in the germline V gene (reference sequence). V gave up 1 base and J gave up 3 bases; unmatched junction bases: 16. The length of the CDR3 is 18 residues. Full variable domain (remainder filled in from reference TRBV30 and TRBJ1-2): SQTIHQWPATLVQPVGSPLSLECTVEGTSNPNLYWYRQAAGRGLQLLFYSVGIGQISSEVPQNLSASRPQDRQFILSSKKLLLSDSGFYLCAWSAGTGSTDSYYGYTFGSGTRLTVV.

The sample holds one count of this clone. The chain employs TRBV27 and TRBJ2-1, with 8 bases fitting TRBD2. The V and J ends lost 6 bases and 7 bases, in that order; junction bases with no gene match: 11. CDR3 length: 15 amino acids. Per germline, CDR1 MNHEY and CDR2 SMNVEV (reference sequence). CDR3 sequence (DNA): TGTGCCAGCAGACAAAGGAGCGGGGGCATTAATGAGCAGTTCTTC. Its translation is CASRQRSGGINEQFF.

The rearrangement links TRBV11-2 to TRBJ2-1; weak D call: TRBD2 (5 bases). CDR1 SGHAT and CDR2 FQNNGV come from the germline V gene. The CDR3 spans 13 residues. V lost 4 bases to trimming and J lost 5 bases, with 9 bases between them. The CDR3 region is CASSSAGHNEQFF. In DNA form, the CDR3 reads TGTGCCAGCAGCTCCGCGGGCCACAATGAGCAGTTCTTC.

This sequence joins TRBV19 and TRBJ1-1, with TRBD1 as a possible D gene (5 bases). CDR1 is LNHDA and CDR2 is SQIVND in the germline V gene (reference sequence). Trimming left V 3 bases short and J 1 base short, with 12 bases between. The CDR3 consists of 15 residues. CDR3 sequence: CASSIKGAENTEAFF. CDR3 in DNA: TGTGCCAGTAGTATCAAAGGGGCGGAGAACACTGAAGCTTTCTTT.

The genes are TRBV21-1 and TRBJ1-4. TRBV21-1 is a known pseudogene. This CDR3 is 14 amino acids long. The CDR3 sequence: CASSKPHLRVKLFF. The CDR3 DNA sequence: TGTGCCAGCAGCAAGCCCCATTTGAGGGTAAAACTGTTTTTT.

The chain combines TRBV4-1 with TRBJ1-5; 9 bases are a match to TRBD1. The CDR3 has 14 amino acids. Germline V CDR1 and CDR2: MGHRA, YSYEKL. Trimming cost V 4 bases and J 6 bases; bases outside gene matches: 4. DNA of the CDR3: TGCGCCAGCAGCCTCGGACAGGGGATTCAGCCCCAGCATTTT. Translation gives CASSLGQGIQPQHF.

The rearrangement joins TRBV9 to TRBJ2-3, with 10 nucleotides matching TRBD2. Germline trimming cut 2 bases from V and 1 base from J; bases unmatched to any gene: 1. This CDR3 has 15 amino acids. CDR1 and CDR2 (germline): SGDLS, YYNGEE. The CDR3 DNA is TGTGCCAGCAGCGTTACTAGCGGGGGCACAGATACGCAGTATTTT. It codes for CASSVTSGGTDTQYF.

This chain links TRBV3-1 (or the pseudogene TRBV3-2) with TRBJ2-3, with 13 nucleotides matching TRBD2. The length of the CDR3 is 17 residues. V shed 1 base and J 2 bases; nucleotides not matched to a gene: 3. Germline V CDR1 and CDR2: LGHDT, YNNKEL (reference sequence). The CDR3 DNA reads as TGTGCCAGCAGCCAAGGAGGGACTAGCGGGGCCACAGATACGCAGTATTTT. Its translation: CASSQGGTSGATDTQYF.

As concerns this clone: Within the sample, other DNA sequences also encode this same CDR3. The chain is built from TRBV28 and TRBJ2-1; 8 bases match TRBD2. The CDR3 spans 14 residues. V gave up 3 bases and J gave up 9 bases; unmatched junction bases: 7. Germline V gives CDR1 MDHEN, CDR2 SYDVKM. CDR3 sequence (DNA): TGTGCCAGCAGTTTTGGTGGGGCGGGGGGTGAGCAGTTCTTC. Its protein product is CASSFGGAGGEQFF.

Comments on this clone: Its ends do not fully match the called genes, so a read error is possible. The chain carries TRBV7-7 and TRBJ2-2, with 7 bases identical to TRBD2. Germline lookup yields CDR1 SSHAT and CDR2 FNYEAQ (reference sequence). The CDR3 length is 14 residues. CDR3 sequence (DNA): TGTGCTAGCAGCCCGGGGGGGAACACCGGGGAGCTGTTTTTT. Protein: CASSPGGNTGELFF. The variable domain in full, completed from reference TRBV7-7 and TRBJ2-2, reads GAGVSQSPRYKVTKRGQDVTLRCDPISSHATLYWYQQALGQGPEFLTYFNYEAQPDKSGLPSDRFSAERPEGSISTLTIQRTEQRDSAMYRCASSPGGNTGELFFGEGSRLTVL.

The chain couples TRBV21-1 to TRBJ2-3; TRBD2, the table's D call, lacks a check against the DNA. TRBV21-1 is listed as a pseudogene. CDR3 length: 14 amino acids. CDR3 nucleotide sequence: TGTGCCAGCAGCATCTCCGGGACTAGTGATACGCAGTATTTT. Translation: CASSISGTSDTQYF.

This clone was detected a few times. The chain uses TRBV6-5 and TRBJ1-1; D is ambiguous. The ends were cut back, 0 bases at V and 5 bases at J, with 16 bases in the middle. CDR1 and CDR2 (germline): MNHEY, SVGAGI. The CDR3 runs 16 residues. CDR3 loop: CASSYSRRDRKTEAFF. Here the CDR3 DNA reads TGTGCCAGCAGTTACTCAAGGAGGGATCGGAAAACTGAAGCTTTCTTT.

Remarks on this clone: Mismatch with germline at one junction end may stem from a read error. J is TRBJ2-7 and V is TRBV6-1; the D call may be TRBD1 or TRBD2 (5 bases each). This CDR3 is built from 15 residues. In germline, CDR1 is MNHNS, CDR2 SASEGT. The CDR3 DNA sequence: TGTGCCAGCAGGGAAGGGACGGGGAACTCCTACGAGCAGTACTTC. The encoded protein is CASREGTGNSYEQYF.

V and J are TRBV30 and TRBJ1-2, with 10 bases matching TRBD1. Germline assignment: CDR1 GTSNPN and CDR2 SVGIG (reference sequence). Germline trimming cut 0 bases from V and 8 bases from J; bases unmatched to any gene: 6. There are 14 residues in the CDR3. CDR3 nucleotide sequence: TGTGCCTGGAGTGTAGTCGGGACAGGGGACGGCTACACCTTC. Residues: CAWSVVGTGDGYTF.

The CDR3 region has the DNA TGTGCCAGCAGCCGCAGGGTGGATTCACCCCTCCACTTT. Encoded protein: CASSRRVDSPLHF. The chain links TRBV6-5 to TRBJ1-6; TRBD1 might be the D (5 bases). Trimming removed 6 bases at V and 8 bases at J, with 11 bases between. There are 13 residues in the CDR3. The V gene's germline CDR1 is MNHEY and CDR2 SVGAGI.

The chain uses TRBV7-2 and TRBJ1-3, with 8 bases that match TRBD1. The CDR3 spans 14 residues. Germline V gene sequence: CDR1 SGHTA, CDR2 FQGNSA. The junction had 7 bases not matched to a gene; V was cut back by 4 bases and J by 8 bases. The CDR3 is CASSSAGGADTIYF. The CDR3 bases are TGTGCCAGCAGCTCCGCAGGGGGCGCGGACACCATATATTTT.

The V call is TRBV7-9, the J call TRBJ2-1; the match to TRBD2 covers 8 bases. The CDR3 is 13 amino acids. Germline lookup yields CDR1 SEHNR and CDR2 FQNEAQ (reference sequence). V gave up 3 bases and J gave up 7 bases; unmatched junction bases: 2. CDR3 sequence (DNA): TGTGCCAGCAGCTTCAGCGGGGGTAATGAGCAGTTCTTC. Translation: CASSFSGGNEQFF. The full variable domain, rest sourced from reference TRBV7-9 and TRBJ2-1, is DTGVSQNPRHKITKRGQNVTFRCDPISEHNRLYWYRQTLGQGPEFLTYFQNEAQLEKSRLLSDRFSAERPKGSFSTLEIQRTEQGDSAMYLCASSFSGGNEQFFGPGTRLTVL.

This chain joins TRBV7-6 and TRBJ1-6; 10 bases line up with TRBD1. V trimming: 6 bases; J trimming: 7 bases; junction bases outside the gene matches: 6. Germline V gene lookup returns CDR1 SGHVS and CDR2 FNYEAQ. The CDR3 length is 15 residues. CDR3 coding DNA: TGTGCCAGCAGTCTGCGGGACAGGGGAAATTCACCCCTCCACTTT. Translated, it gives CASSLRDRGNSPLHF.

This clone was observed a few times. CDR3 region: CASSSSGLGNSYEQYF. The CDR3 DNA reads TGCGCCAGCAGCTCCTCAGGGTTGGGGAACTCCTACGAGCAGTACTTC. The genes are TRBV5-1 and TRBJ2-7, with D tentatively TRBD1 (5 bases). Looked up from germline, CDR1 is SGHRS and CDR2 is YFSETQ. The CDR3 is 16 residues long. V was clipped by 3 bases and J by 0 bases, with 16 bases between them. The variable domain in full, with the rest retrieved from reference TRBV5-1 and TRBJ2-7, is KAGVTQTPRYLIKTRGQQVTLSCSPISGHRSVSWYQQTPGQGLQFLFEYFSETQRNKGNFPGRFSGRQFSNSRSEMNVSTLELGDSALYLCASSSSGLGNSYEQYFGPGTRLTVT.

J is TRBJ2-1 and V is TRBV19; 7 bases agree with TRBD2. This CDR3 has 15 residues. Germline V lookup: CDR1 LNHDA, CDR2 SQIVND (reference sequence). J lost 6 bases, V lost 3 bases, and 8 bases had no gene match. The CDR3 reads CASSIVQRGLNEQFF. The CDR3 bases are TGTGCCAGTAGTATCGTCCAGCGGGGCCTCAATGAGCAGTTCTTC.

V usage is TRBV6-1 and J usage is TRBJ2-2; a possible D gene is TRBD1 (6 bases). The V gene lost 1 base and the J gene lost 4 bases, with 13 bases spanning the gap. From germline, CDR1 is MNHNS and CDR2 SASEGT. The CDR3 has 16 amino acids. This CDR3 is CASSEEGQISTGELFF. DNA of the CDR3: TGTGCCAGCAGTGAAGAAGGACAGATAAGCACCGGGGAGCTGTTTTTT.

The chain couples TRBV4-3 to TRBJ2-1; no firm D call. With 0 bases removed from V and 7 bases from J, the gap between germline ends came to 13 bases. The CDR3 spans 15 residues. Germline assignment: CDR1 LGHNA and CDR2 YSLEER. CDR3 sequence reads: CASSQDSAGGNEQFF. The CDR3 bases are TGCGCCAGCAGCCAAGATTCAGCAGGTGGTAATGAGCAGTTCTTC.

The chain links TRBV5-5 to TRBJ1-3; TRBD1 matches at 8 bases. This CDR3 has 16 amino acids. V shed 4 bases and J 4 bases; nucleotides not matched to a gene: 10. Germline V CDR1 and CDR2: SGHKS, YYEKEE (reference sequence). CDR3 sequence (DNA): TGTGCCAGCAGCCTTAAAGGACAGGGCGACGGAAACACCATATATTTT. The encoded protein is CASSLKGQGDGNTIYF.

The chain employs TRBV30 and TRBJ2-5; 8 nucleotides line up with TRBD2. Trimming at V came to 0 bases and at J to 5 bases, leaving 8 bases not matched to a gene. CDR1 and CDR2 (germline): GTSNPN, SVGIG (reference sequence). This CDR3 has 15 residues. CDR3 coding DNA: TGTGCCTGGAGTGTACAGTTAGTAGCGGGGGAGACCCAGTACTTC. Protein sequence: CAWSVQLVAGETQYF.